Below are 23 T cell receptor beta chains sequenced from a single sample in a study of beta chain features in type 1 diabetes. Investigators reverse transcribed all isolated RNA, so they sequenced expressed TCRB transcripts. Sequenced by immunoSEQ multiplex PCR; TCRdb stores in-frame clones only, minus some. The sample comprises about 300,000 clones, 8% of which are singletons, and more than 0.9% rests with the top ten. Sequenced input: central memory CD4+ T cells from blood. Receptors originate from a woman aged 18-29 years in good health.

This clone came up a few times. V gene TRBV23-1 combines with J gene TRBJ2-1; 7 bases align to TRBD1. TRBV23-1 is an ORF, with its function uncertain. V gave up 8 bases and J gave up 4 bases; unmatched junction bases: 11. CDR3 size: 15 residues. DNA for the CDR3: TGCGCCAGCGGACAGGTCCCAGAGGCTTACAATGAGCAGTTCTTC. Amino acids: CASGQVPEAYNEQFF.

This clone was picked up many times. For the CDR3, the DNA is TGTGCCTGGACAACCAGCTCCTACGAGCAGTACTTC. This codes for CAWTTSSYEQYF. The rearrangement links TRBV30 to TRBJ2-7, with D uncertain. The germline V gene has CDR1 GTSNPN and CDR2 SVGIG (reference sequence). V was pared by 4 bases and J by 0 bases, with 7 bases between. The CDR3 is 12 residues long.

The V gene is TRBV12-5, the J gene TRBJ2-1; 9 nucleotides match TRBD2. This CDR3 is built from 17 residues. From germline, CDR1 is LGHNT and CDR2 FRNRAP. V was pared by 2 bases and J by 3 bases, with 8 bases of the junction left unmatched. For the CDR3, the DNA is TGTGCTAGTGGTTTGTCTCTAGCTAGCGGGGTCTACAATGAGCAGTTCTTC. Its protein product is CASGLSLASGVYNEQFF.

This clone was observed at least ten times. The chain combines TRBV10-3 with TRBJ2-5; tentative D call: TRBD2 (6 bases). CDR1 and CDR2 from the germline V gene are ENHRY and SYGVKD. The V end lost 7 bases, the J end lost 4 bases, and 16 bases lay between the germline ends. The CDR3 runs 14 residues. The chain's CDR3 is CAINKEGGGETQYF. CDR3 bases: TGTGCCATCAACAAGGAGGGCGGAGGAGAGACCCAGTACTTC.

Regarding this clone: A read error may explain this, as a much larger clone is one base away. This chain links TRBV11-2 with TRBJ2-1; D gene ambiguous. Germline CDR1 SGHAT, CDR2 FQNNGV. The CDR3 loop spans 11 amino acids. V shed 1 base and J shed 6 bases, with 1 base lying between them. This chain's CDR3 is CASSLANEQFF. CDR3 nucleotides: TGTGCCAGCAGCTTAGCCAATGAGCAGTTCTTC.

This clone was observed a few times. The rearrangement links TRBV6-6 to TRBJ2-7, with 9 bases that match TRBD1. This CDR3 is built from 16 residues. V lost 7 bases and J lost 4; bases outside the gene matches: 14. Germline V lookup: CDR1 MNHNY, CDR2 SVGAGI (reference sequence). This CDR3 reads CASNTNRGRFGYEQYF. For the CDR3, the DNA is TGTGCCAGCAACACGAACAGGGGGCGATTCGGATACGAGCAGTACTTC.

V usage is TRBV27 and J usage is TRBJ1-4, with TRBD1 matching 7 bases. J lost 15 bases, V lost 4 bases, and 14 bases had no gene match. In germline, CDR1 is MNHEY, CDR2 SMNVEV (reference sequence). The CDR3 loop spans 14 amino acids. The CDR3 nucleotides are TGTGCCAGCAGTTCCAAGACAGGGACCGGGAAGGTGTTTTTT. Protein product: CASSSKTGTGKVFF. Full variable domain (rest looked up from reference TRBV27 and TRBJ1-4): EAQVTQNPRYLITVTGKKLTVTCSQNMNHEYMSWYRQDPGLGLRQIYYSMNVEVTDKGDVPEGYKVSRKEKRNFPLILESPSPNQTSLYFCASSSKTGTGKVFFGSGTQLSVL.

The J gene is TRBJ2-4, the V gene TRBV10-3; possible D gene TRBD2, 6 bases. V lost 2 bases to trimming and J lost 0 bases, with 11 bases between them. Germline assignment: CDR1 ENHRY and CDR2 SYGVKD. This CDR3 is 16 amino acids long. The CDR3 sequence: CAISEGGSLAKNIQYF. The CDR3 bases are TGTGCCATCAGTGAGGGGGGGTCGTTAGCCAAAAACATTCAGTACTTC.

This clone has just a few counts. This sequence joins TRBV6-6 and TRBJ1-1, with unresolved D. CDR1 and CDR2 (germline): MNHNY, SVGAGI (reference sequence). V dropped 2 bases and J dropped 7 bases, with 14 bases sitting between them. The CDR3 is made up of 14 amino acids. CDR3 residues: CASSYKAGWGEAFF. In DNA form, the CDR3 reads TGTGCCAGCAGTTACAAGGCGGGGTGGGGTGAAGCTTTCTTT.

DNA of the CDR3: TGTGCCAGCAGCTTAGCTGTCAGGGGAACCGGGGAGCTGTTTTTT. Its translation: CASSLAVRGTGELFF. The V call is TRBV11-2, the J call TRBJ2-2; D may be TRBD1 (6 bases). Trimming pared 1 base from V and 5 bases from J, leaving 11 bases between. CDR1 SGHAT and CDR2 FQNNGV come from the germline V gene. The CDR3 runs to 15 residues.

This sequence joins TRBV5-1 and TRBJ2-3, with D perhaps given as TRBD1 or TRBD2 (6 bases each). The CDR3 is 15 residues long. Germline values: CDR1 SGHRS, CDR2 YFSETQ. V was clipped by 0 bases and J by 6 bases, with 14 bases between them. The CDR3 sequence is CASSLAAGAGDTQYF. The DNA for the CDR3 is TGCGCCAGCAGCTTGGCCGCAGGGGCGGGGGATACGCAGTATTTT.

The table lists this clone with a few counts. The V call is TRBV5-4, the J call TRBJ1-2; 7 nucleotides agree with TRBD1. This CDR3 region has 14 residues. Germline V gene sequence: CDR1 SGHNT, CDR2 YYREEE (reference sequence). V trimming: 4 bases; J trimming: 4 bases; junction bases outside the gene matches: 7. The CDR3 loop reads CASSNPDRSYGYTF. Written as DNA, the CDR3 is TGTGCCAGCAGCAATCCGGACAGGAGCTATGGCTACACCTTC. The variable domain in full, completed from reference TRBV5-4 and TRBJ1-2, reads ETGVTQSPTHLIKTRGQQVTLRCSSQSGHNTVSWYQQALGQGPQFIFQYYREEENGRGNFPPRFSGLQFPNYSSELNVNALELDDSALYLCASSNPDRSYGYTFGSGTRLTVV.

In this sample, this clone turned up a few times. The chain carries TRBV15 and TRBJ1-2, with D possibly being TRBD1 (6 bases). V was cut by 1 base and J by 4 bases, with 13 bases left in between. Germline loops: CDR1 LNHNV, CDR2 YYDKDF (reference sequence). The CDR3 spans 15 residues. CDR3 in amino acids: CATSRAGTGSYGYTF. CDR3 nucleotide sequence: TGTGCCACCAGCAGAGCCGGCACAGGGAGCTATGGCTACACCTTC.

This chain uses TRBV7-2 with TRBJ1-4; D call uncertain. V was shortened by 1 base and J by 6 bases, with 9 bases between the two germline ends. The CDR3 totals 14 residues. In germline, CDR1 is SGHTA, CDR2 FQGNSA. CDR3 DNA sequence: TGTGCCAGCAGCTTAGGGCGATGGGATGAAAAACTGTTTTTT. Translating it yields CASSLGRWDEKLFF. Looking up the rest from reference TRBV7-2 and TRBJ1-4 gives the full variable domain: GAGVSQSPSNKVTEKGKDVELRCDPISGHTALYWYRQSLGQGLEFLIYFQGNSAPDKSGLPSDRFSAERTGGSVSTLTIQRTQQEDSAVYLCASSLGRWDEKLFFGSGTQLSVL.

This clone was detected only a few times. The rearrangement joins TRBV2 to TRBJ2-2, with a tentative D call TRBD2 (5 bases). V gave up 7 bases and J gave up 3 bases, with 9 bases separating them. The CDR3 has 13 amino acids. Germline-derived CDR1 and CDR2 are SNHLY and FYNNEI. The CDR3: CASKSDYTGELFF. The CDR3 DNA follows: TGTGCCAGCAAATCGGACTACACCGGGGAGCTGTTTTTT. Drawing the rest from reference TRBV2 and TRBJ2-2, the complete variable domain is EPEVTQTPSHQVTQMGQEVILRCVPISNHLYFYWYRQILGQKVEFLVSFYNNEISEKSEIFDDQFSVERPDGSNFTLKIRSTKLEDSAMYFCASKSDYTGELFFGEGSRLTVL.

This clone was seen many times. A read error may produce the germline difference seen at one junction end. V usage is TRBV18 and J usage is TRBJ2-2; D uncertain. Germline lookup yields CDR1 KGHSH and CDR2 LQKENI. CDR3 size: 15 residues. This CDR3 is CASSPQSGNAGELFF. In nucleotides, the CDR3 is TGTGCCAGCTCCCCTCAGAGTGGGAACGCCGGGGAGCTGTTTTTT.

Only a few counts were recorded for this clone. This chain links TRBV7-2 with TRBJ1-1, with unresolved D. V was cut by 5 bases and J by 0 bases, with 10 bases left in between. Per the germline V gene, CDR1 is SGHTA and CDR2 is FQGNSA. The CDR3 length is 14 residues. CDR3 region: CASSLSPVNTEAFF. The CDR3, as DNA: TGTGCCAGCAGCCTGTCTCCAGTGAACACTGAAGCTTTCTTT.

CDR3 region: CASSARFGNTEAFF. DNA of the CDR3: TGTGCCAGCAGCGCCAGGTTCGGGAACACTGAAGCTTTCTTT. This chain uses TRBV7-9 with TRBJ1-1; no reliable D call. This CDR3 has 14 amino acids. V lost 5 bases and J 1 base, leaving 11 bases between the germline ends. Per the germline V gene, CDR1 is SEHNR and CDR2 is FQNEAQ (reference sequence).

The rearrangement uses TRBV6-5 and TRBJ2-7; D not certain. Germline V CDR1 and CDR2: MNHEY, SVGAGI. V was pared by 0 bases and J by 3 bases, with 12 bases between. The CDR3 runs 15 residues. DNA for the CDR3: TGTGCCAGCAGTTACTCCCTGGTCAGGCGCTACGAGCAGTACGTC. It specifies CASSYSLVRRYEQYV.

This clone has just a few counts. This rearrangement joins TRBV19 to TRBJ2-6; D is uncertain. The CDR3 has 15 residues. CDR1 and CDR2 from the germline V gene are LNHDA and SQIVND (reference sequence). V was pared by 5 bases and J by 0 bases, with 8 bases between. In DNA form, the CDR3 reads TGTGCCAGTAGTGACGGAGTCTCTGGGGCCAACGTCCTGACTTTC. Protein: CASSDGVSGANVLTF.

This clone has only a few counts. The chain links TRBV2 to TRBJ1-6; TRBD1 matches at 10 bases. Looked up from germline, CDR1 is SNHLY and CDR2 is FYNNEI. The junction had 7 bases not matched to a gene; V was cut back by 9 bases and J by 14 bases. CDR3 length equals 12 residues. The CDR3 region is CASTGQGNTLHF. Here the CDR3 DNA reads TGTGCCAGTACGGGACAGGGGAACACCCTCCACTTT.

The CDR3 bases are TGTGCCAGCAGCTTAGAAGGTTATGGCTACACCTTC. It codes for CASSLEGYGYTF. V is TRBV11-2 and J is TRBJ1-2; no firm D call. This CDR3 comprises 12 residues. V gave up 0 bases and J gave up 5 bases, with 4 bases separating them. CDR1 is SGHAT, CDR2 FQNNGV, per germline.

This clone appeared many times. This specimen includes other DNA sequences encoding the same CDR3. The chain carries TRBV13 and TRBJ2-6, with D perhaps TRBD1 (6 bases). The CDR3 is 15 residues long. V lost 2 bases to trimming and J lost 4 bases, with 9 bases between them. Germline V gene data show CDR1 as PRHDT and CDR2 as FYEKMQ (reference sequence). The CDR3 nucleotides are TGTGCCAGCAGCTTAAGGGGGACCGGGGCCAACGTCCTGACTTTC. Translating it yields CASSLRGTGANVLTF.